The clone carrying this T cell receptor (beta chain) was recorded many times. What it binds is not known. RNA transcripts served as the template for amplifying TCR beta CDR3 regions. The study used the HTBI primer set for a first-round RT-PCR of the TCR CDR3. Via MiXCR, TCRdb re-called the multiplex PCR reads, giving one row per CDR3 protein. The sample shows hundreds of thousands of distinct CDR3 sequences, around 14% of them seen only once. The data derive from a study of T cells in Graves' hyperthyroidism and ophthalmopathy. Study-level findings and limits: The model identified upcoming ophthalmopathy a median around 6 months ahead of onset.

Diagnosis rested on symptoms, serum thyroxine and TRAb, thyroid ultrasound, and orbital computed tomography. Germline V gives CDR1 SEHNR, CDR2 FQNEAQ (reference sequence). The V and J ends lost 5 bases and 5 bases respectively, with 10 bases between them. This CDR3 region has 13 residues. Sequencing used blood. The receptor was isolated from a woman aged 18-29 years with Graves' hyperthyroidism. This rearrangement joins TRBV7-9 to TRBJ1-5, with no clear D. CDR3 DNA: TGTGCCAGCAGCCTAGAGCTTGATCAGCCCCAGCATTTT. Translating it yields CASSLELDQPQHF.